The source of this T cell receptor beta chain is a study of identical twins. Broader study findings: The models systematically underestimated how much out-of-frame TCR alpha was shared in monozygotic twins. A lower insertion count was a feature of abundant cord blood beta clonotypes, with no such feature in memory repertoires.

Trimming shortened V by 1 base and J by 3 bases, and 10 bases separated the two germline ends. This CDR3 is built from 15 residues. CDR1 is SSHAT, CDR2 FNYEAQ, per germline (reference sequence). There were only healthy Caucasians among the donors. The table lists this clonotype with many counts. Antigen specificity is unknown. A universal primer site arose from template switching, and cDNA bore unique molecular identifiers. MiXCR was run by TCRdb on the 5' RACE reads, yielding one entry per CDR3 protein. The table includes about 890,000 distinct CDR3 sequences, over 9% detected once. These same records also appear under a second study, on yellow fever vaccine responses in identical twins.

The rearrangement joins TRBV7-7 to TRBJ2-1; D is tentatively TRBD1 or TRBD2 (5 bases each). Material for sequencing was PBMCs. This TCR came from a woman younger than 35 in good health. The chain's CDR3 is CASSLVMGDYNEQFF. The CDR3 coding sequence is TGTGCCAGCAGCTTAGTCATGGGGGACTACAATGAGCAGTTCTTC.